This T cell receptor beta chain appears in the sequencing data of a study of blood T cell repertoires in COVID-19. Whole-study context: Sample material is recorded as cDNA or gDNA derived from T cells, B-cell-depleted T cells, or PBMCs.

Germline loops: CDR1 SNHLY, CDR2 FYNNEI. Between the trimmed V and J ends, which lost 8 bases and 5 bases, there was a span of 13 bases. The CDR3 contains 13 residues. This clone was detected once. Under the authors' procedure: Nucleated cell number was recorded as an estimate derived from reference gene primer amplification. Produced via immunoSEQ multiplex PCR; TCRdb's table is partial and in-frame only. V and J calls and clone size are copied from that table; D and trimming were computed from the DNA. The profile covers around 180,000 clones, with more than 65% appearing a single time and 8% to 11% taken by the ten largest.

This TCR was recovered from a woman of 80 years or more with active or convalescent COVID-19. This chain connects TRBV2 to TRBJ2-1; no definite D call. Sequencing was carried out using peripheral blood. Written as DNA, the CDR3 is TGTGCCAGCCGTCCCTTAGTTAACAATGAGCAGTTCTTC. Its protein is CASRPLVNNEQFF.